This T cell receptor (beta chain) was sequenced for a study of CD8+CD57+ T cells in acquired aplastic anemia (dated by TCRdb to the late 2010s). Background for the entire study: DNA extracted from sorted CD4+ and CD8+ cells had a mean of roughly 3 ug, with a range of roughly 0.18 to 27.4 ug. Healthy donor samples averaged approximately 9.8 million reads for CD4+ and under 14 million for CD8+ cells. Broader findings and caveats from the paper: Roughly 29 CD8+ CDR3 sequences were found to be shared between patients and controls, but these sequences appeared to be highly expressed in patients and within the immunodominant clones of the patients. Between patients and healthy controls, no significant difference in CD8+ Simpson's diversity was found (P=0.060).

The CDR3 goes from the cysteine to the phenylalanine over 13 residues. The sequence is cut down to CDR3 DNA, 39 bases in frame from base 1. The junction shows trimming of 4 bases on V and 7 bases on J, plus 11 bases between the germline ends. From a lookup of the germline V gene, CDR1 and CDR2 are SNHLY and FYNNEI. Concerning this clonotype: The target of this receptor is not known. No base quality information exists; no much larger clone differs at one position.

Genomic DNA was used as template for profiling of TCR beta VDJ combinations and CDR3 sequences. TCR repertoire sequencing was run on an Illumina HiSeq 2000. Per the source publication's procedure: TRBV/TRBJ rearrangement plots, CDR3 size and DJ length profiles, and Simpson's diversity index were used to evaluate the repertoires. The immunodominant clone was defined as the most abundant DNA sequence in deep sequencing data. CDR3 amino acid sequences were screened for sharing across subjects and compared with published repertoires and the VDJdb database. The public reads were reanalyzed by TCRdb: fastp trimming at Q25, MiXCR alignment, in-frame beta chains only. Rows are unified per CDR3 protein, each entry keeping the most common DNA and genes. These V and J calls are TCRdb output, not the study's own analysis. Counted in this sample were about 420,000 distinct CDR3 sequences; about 70% of them appeared once. Under 4.5% of the sample is held by the ten biggest clonotypes.

In the study, sorted CD4+ and CD8+ blood T cells from patients with severe aplastic anemia and from healthy subjects underwent deep sequencing of TCR repertoires. Ficoll-Paque density gradient centrifugation was used to isolate peripheral blood mononuclear cells. CD4+ and CD8+ T cells were sorted by FACS or magnetic beads before DNA extraction. The rearranged chain carries TRBV2 and TRBJ1-5, with the D gene not confidently named. The material sequenced was sorted CD4+, CD8+, or CD8+CD57+ T cells (not recorded which) from PBMCs. The receptor was isolated from a human donor in good health, serving as a control. The CDR3 protein is CASSVKESQPQHF. The nucleotide sequence is TGTGCCAGCAGTGTGAAAGAATCCCAGCCCCAGCATTTT.